This is a list of T cell receptor beta chains from one sample in a study of blood T cell repertoires in COVID-19. Produced via immunoSEQ multiplex PCR; TCRdb's table is partial and in-frame only. The table lists 75,000 to 95,000 clones, around 84% of them singletons. The sequenced sample was peripheral blood. The receptor source for this set is a man in his sixties with acute or convalescent COVID-19. Each CDR3 is given with its conserved first and last residue. A D gene is named only where the DNA matches it firmly. Expanded clones are given a class, and other clones once, few, many or no size at all.

TRBD1	TRBV24-1	TRBJ1-5	few	TGTGCCACCAGTGACGGACAGGGCACCCAGCATTTT	CATSDGQGTQHF
-	TRBV19	TRBJ1-2	few	TGTGCCAGTAGTATAGCAGGGCGGGCAGGGGATGGCTACACCTTC	CASSIAGRAGDGYTF
TRBD1	TRBV19	TRBJ1-2	-	TGTGCCAGTAGTCTCGGACAGGGGGCGAGGTGGTATGGCTACACCTTC	CASSLGQGARWYGYTF
-	TRBV12-5	TRBJ2-1	once	TGTGCTAGTGCCCCCCCCGGAGATGAGCAGTTCTTC	CASAPPGDEQFF
TRBD1	TRBV5-1	TRBJ2-7	once	TGCGCCAGCAGCTTGATCCCCCCGGGACAGGAGACCCGCTACGAGCAGTACTTC	CASSLIPPGQETRYEQYF
TRBD1	TRBV5-8	TRBJ1-4	-	TGTGCCAGCAGCTTGAGGACAGGGCGGGAGGAAAAACTGTTTTTT	CASSLRTGREEKLFF
TRBD1	TRBV4-3	TRBJ2-1	-	TGCGCCAGCAGCCAAGAAGACGGGACAGCCTTATACAATGAGCAGTTCTTC	CASSQEDGTALYNEQFF
TRBD1	TRBV18	TRBJ2-7	-	TGTGCCAGCTCACCAATCCAGGACAGGGCCTACGAGCAGTACTTC	CASSPIQDRAYEQYF
TRBD1	TRBV27	TRBJ2-1	once	TGTGCCAGCAGCCGAATTGGGGACAGGGACTACAATGAGCAGTTCTTC	CASSRIGDRDYNEQFF
TRBD2	TRBV15	TRBJ2-5	few	TGTGCCACCAGCAGAGATTTACTAGCGGGGGAAGAGACCCAGTACTTC	CATSRDLLAGEETQYF
TRBD2	TRBV4-1	TRBJ2-5	-	TGCGCCAGCAGCCAAGTTCCAGCGGGGGTTGGGCAAGAGACCCAGTACTTC	CASSQVPAGVGQETQYF
TRBD1	TRBV2	TRBJ1-5	-	TGTGCCAGCAGGGCGGACAGGGGTGGATTGGGCAATCAGCCCCAGCATTTT	CASRADRGGLGNQPQHF
TRBD1	TRBV3-1/TRBV3-2	TRBJ2-5	-	TGTGCCAGCAGCCAAGGCGGGACAGGTAACCAAGAGACCCAGTACTTC	CASSQGGTGNQETQYF
-	TRBV28	TRBJ1-2	-	TGTGCCAGCAGCCTAAACAGGGCACGCGGCTACACCTTC	CASSLNRARGYTF
-	TRBV5-8	TRBJ1-1	-	TGTGCCAGCAGCTTGCGCAGGGGGAACACTGAAGCTTTCTTT	CASSLRRGNTEAFF
TRBD1	TRBV27	TRBJ2-1	-	TGTGCCAGCAGTTTATCGTTCCTACAGGGGCATGAGCAGTTCTTC	CASSLSFLQGHEQFF
TRBD1	TRBV7-9	TRBJ2-1	few	TGTGCCAGCAGCTTAGAGCGGACAGGGTCGTACAATGAGCAGTTCTTC	CASSLERTGSYNEQFF
TRBD2	TRBV7-2	TRBJ2-7	-	TGTGCCAGCAGCTCGGGACTAGCGGTCTACGAGCAGTACTTC	CASSSGLAVYEQYF
TRBD1	TRBV19	TRBJ1-5	-	TGTGCCAGTAGCGGAGGACAGGGAATTATGAGGAATCAGCCCCAGCATTTT	CASSGGQGIMRNQPQHF
-	TRBV7-2	TRBJ1-3	-	TGTGCCAGCAGCCCTATGTCCCGAACTGGAAACACCATATATTTT	CASSPMSRTGNTIYF
-	TRBV5-4	TRBJ1-6	once	TGTGCCAGCAGCCCAGATGGGGAGAATTCACCCCTCCACTTT	CASSPDGENSPLHF
-	TRBV30	TRBJ2-6	-	TGTGCCTGGAGCCAGGCTGGGGCCAACGTCCTGACTTTC	CAWSQAGANVLTF
-	TRBV5-1	TRBJ1-1	-	TGCGCCAGCAGCTTGAGGGGGGGAAACACTGAAGCTTTCTTT	CASSLRGGNTEAFF
-	TRBV3-1/TRBV3-2	TRBJ1-6	-	TGTGCCAGCAGCCAATCAACAGCTGGAAGCTCCTATAATTCACCCCTCCACTTT	CASSQSTAGSSYNSPLHF
-	TRBV27	TRBJ1-1	-	TGTGCCAGCAGTCCCGCAACACAAACAGGGTACTGGCTAATGAACACTGAAGCTTTCTTT	CASSPATQTGYWLMNTEAFF
-	TRBV28	TRBJ1-1	-	TGTGCCAGCAGTTTACGGGGGTTGGGCACTGAAGCTTTCTTT	CASSLRGLGTEAFF
-	TRBV29-1	TRBJ2-5	-	TGCAGCGTTGACCCTCAGGAGACCCAGTACTTC	CSVDPQETQYF
-	TRBV19	TRBJ2-6	-	TGTGCCAGTAGGTTGTCGGGGGCCAACGTCCTGACTTTC	CASRLSGANVLTF
-	TRBV4-2	TRBJ1-4	-	TGTGCCAGCAGCCAAGATTTGGCAGGAGGGAAAAAACTGTTTTTT	CASSQDLAGGKKLFF
-	TRBV5-1	TRBJ1-6	-	TGCGCCAGCAGCTTGGCCGAGACGGGGGGACGCTCACCCCTCCACTTT	CASSLAETGGRSPLHF
TRBD1	TRBV3-1/TRBV3-2	TRBJ1-2	once	TGTGCCAGCAGCCACCGCAGGGGGCGGGGGAACTATGGCTACACCTTC	CASSHRRGRGNYGYTF
-	TRBV6-6	TRBJ1-2	once	TGTGCCAGCAGTTTCGACCCTGGACAGCTCTCGGGGGGCTACACCTTC	CASSFDPGQLSGGYTF
-	TRBV6-2/TRBV6-3	TRBJ2-3	-	TGTGCCAGCAGTTACTATCGGGGTACAGATACGCAGTATTTT	CASSYYRGTDTQYF
-	TRBV6-5	TRBJ1-5	-	TGTGCCAGCAGAAAGGGACAAAGCAATCAGCCCCAGCATTTT	CASRKGQSNQPQHF
-	TRBV6-6	TRBJ2-1	-	TGTGCCAGCAGCAACGGGTTGCCTGTTGGGCAGTTCTTC	CASSNGLPVGQFF
-	TRBV7-8	TRBJ1-1	-	TGTGCCAGCAGCTTAGCTGGCGGCGCTGAAGCTTTCTTT	CASSLAGGAEAFF
-	TRBV6-5	TRBJ1-4	-	TGTGCCAGCAATCCTGACAGGACCAACAATGAAAAACTGTTTTTT	CASNPDRTNNEKLFF
-	TRBV29-1	TRBJ1-2	once	TGCAGCGTTGATGCCCAGACTAACTATGGCTACACCTTC	CSVDAQTNYGYTF
TRBD2	TRBV18	TRBJ2-5	-	TGTGCCAGCTCACCACTCCGGACTAGCGGATCCCAAGAGACCCAGTACTTC	CASSPLRTSGSQETQYF
-	TRBV9	TRBJ2-1	-	TGTGCCAGCAGCGTACTCATGGACACCCGCTACAATGAGCAGTTCTTC	CASSVLMDTRYNEQFF
-	TRBV21-1	TRBJ1-3	-	TGTGCCAGCAGCACTACGACCCCGGGACAGGGGAACAGGTACTCTGGAAACACCATATATTTT	CASSTTTPGQGNRYSGNTIYF
TRBD1	TRBV19	TRBJ1-1	-	TGTGCCAGTAGTAGCCCGGGACAGGGCATCGTAGGAGCTTTCTTT	CASSSPGQGIVGAFF
-	TRBV6-4	TRBJ1-2	-	TGTGCCAGCAGTGTTACAGGGAACTATGGCTACACCTTC	CASSVTGNYGYTF
-	TRBV28	TRBJ1-4	once	TGTGCCAGCAGTTTCGGGGGGCGGGAAAAACTGTTTTTT	CASSFGGREKLFF
TRBD2	TRBV10-3	TRBJ2-7	-	TGTGCCATCGGGGGGGTCGTCTACGAGCAGTACTTC	CAIGGVVYEQYF
TRBD2	TRBV14	TRBJ2-7	few	TGTGCCAGCAGCCCCCGCCGGCTAGCGGGGGGCCCCAGCTCCTACGAGCAGTACTTC	CASSPRRLAGGPSSYEQYF
-	TRBV20-1	TRBJ1-2	-	TGCAGTGGGAGGGGGGGCGATGGCTACACCTTC	CSGRGGDGYTF
-	TRBV18	TRBJ2-5	-	TGTGCCAGCTCACCACTAGGGGCTGGAGAGACCCAGTACTTC	CASSPLGAGETQYF
TRBD1	TRBV5-5	TRBJ1-2	-	TGTGCCAGCAGCCGGGACAGGGGAGGTGGCTACACCTTC	CASSRDRGGGYTF
-	TRBV19	TRBJ1-1	-	TGTGCCAGTAGTATAGTAGGTGGCAGGGCGGAAGCTTTCTTT	CASSIVGGRAEAFF
-	TRBV19	TRBJ2-1	-	TGTGCCAGTAGTATAGATGGTGGAGGATACAATGAGCAGTTCTTC	CASSIDGGGYNEQFF
TRBD1	TRBV23-1	TRBJ1-4	-	TGCGCCAGCAGTCAAATCCGGGACAGGGGATTTTCAACTAATGAAAAACTGTTTTTT	CASSQIRDRGFSTNEKLFF
-	TRBV7-6	TRBJ1-1	-	TGTGCCAGCATTGTACGATCAGGGACTAGGACTGAAGCTTTCTTT	CASIVRSGTRTEAFF
-	TRBV18	TRBJ1-1	-	TGTGCCAGCTCACCACCGCTCGGGTCCCCACAGAACACTGAAGCTTTCTTT	CASSPPLGSPQNTEAFF
-	TRBV20-1	TRBJ1-1	-	TGCAGTGCTTTAGAGAACACTGAAGCTTTCTTT	CSALENTEAFF